The next 13 T cell receptor beta chains were all read from a single sample in a study of CD8 T cells in Susac syndrome. Roughly 0.45 to 1 ug RNA was reverse transcribed with random hexamers. From the immunoSEQ multiplex PCR reads, TCRdb called clonotypes with MiXCR, one entry per CDR3 protein. The sample shows about 190,000 distinct CDR3 sequences, roughly 95% of them seen only once. Sequences were obtained from CD4+ T cells from PBMCs. The receptors shown here come from a human donor in good health.

The rearrangement joins TRBV12-3 or TRBV12-4 to TRBJ1-6; TRBD1 is a possible D gene (6 bases). V shed 6 bases and J shed 6 bases, with 15 bases lying between them. This CDR3 is built from 15 residues. Written as DNA, the CDR3 is TGTGCCAGCAGGAGAGGGGGGGCCAGTAATTCACCCCTCCACTTT. Residues: CASRRGGASNSPLHF.

V usage is TRBV5-1 and J usage is TRBJ2-7; perhaps TRBD1 as D (6 bases). Germline CDR1 SGHRS, CDR2 YFSETQ. The CDR3 has 14 residues. V lost 2 bases and J lost 7, with 16 bases in between. CDR3 region: CASSFSGVSEEQYF. DNA for the CDR3: TGCGCCAGCAGCTTCTCAGGGGTCAGTGAGGAGCAGTACTTC.

The chain joins TRBV3-1 to TRBJ1-5; D is unclear. CDR1 and CDR2 (germline): LGHDT, YNNKEL (reference sequence). The CDR3 consists of 15 residues. Trimming shortened V by 1 base and J by 7 bases, and 14 bases separated the two germline ends. CDR3 residues: CASSQGSQRRQPQHF. The DNA for the CDR3 is TGTGCCAGCAGCCAAGGATCTCAACGGAGGCAGCCCCAGCATTTT.

The gene calls are TRBV5-1 and TRBJ2-1, with D possibly being TRBD1 or TRBD2 (6 bases each). Germline CDR1 reads SGHRS; CDR2 reads YFSETQ. The CDR3 has 14 residues. Trimming took 6 bases from V and 8 from J, leaving 18 bases between them. Here the CDR3 reads CASNLRGDIDEQFF. The DNA of the CDR3 is TGCGCCAGCAACTTAAGGGGGGACATCGATGAGCAGTTCTTC.

The rearrangement uses TRBV29-1 and TRBJ1-1; D gene unclear. CDR1 SQVTM and CDR2 ANQGSEA come from the germline V gene. V shed 2 bases and J shed 0 bases, with 7 bases lying between them. This CDR3 comprises 13 residues. CDR3 coding DNA: TGCAGCGTTGAATCGGAGATGAACACTGAAGCTTTCTTT. This translates into CSVESEMNTEAFF.

The rearrangement joins TRBV4-1 to TRBJ1-5; D is perhaps TRBD1 (6 bases). The CDR3 consists of 18 residues. The germline V and J ends were trimmed by 4 bases and 0 bases, with 19 bases remaining between them. CDR1 is MGHRA and CDR2 is YSYEKL in the germline V gene. In nucleotides, the CDR3 is TGCGCCAGCAGCCCTGGTCGGGCCAGGGGCAATAGCAATCAGCCCCAGCATTTT. This translates into CASSPGRARGNSNQPQHF.

The chain carries TRBV6-5 and TRBJ2-7; 9 positions match TRBD1. The CDR3 is 15 residues long. The J segment lost 1 base and the V segment lost 2 bases, leaving 3 bases of the junction unmatched. Germline V gene lookup returns CDR1 MNHEY and CDR2 SVGAGI. The CDR3 DNA reads as TGTGCCAGCAGTTACCGGACAGGGGTATCCTACGAGCAGTACTTC. Amino acids: CASSYRTGVSYEQYF.

The chain recombines TRBV14 with TRBJ2-1; D is ambiguous. The CDR3 runs 13 residues. V was shortened by 1 base and J by 4 bases, with 5 bases between the two germline ends. The germline gives CDR1 SGHDN, CDR2 FVKESK. The CDR3 DNA reads TGTGCCAGCAGCCAAGGACTTTACAATGAGCAGTTCTTC. It encodes CASSQGLYNEQFF.

This CDR3 reads CASSLEGGGEQFF. CDR3 DNA sequence: TGTGCCAGCAGTTTAGAGGGGGGAGGTGAGCAGTTCTTC. V gene TRBV12-3 or TRBV12-4 combines with J gene TRBJ2-1; D is tentatively TRBD1 or TRBD2 (6 bases each). CDR3 size: 13 residues. V lost 1 base to trimming and J lost 9 bases, with 10 bases between them.

The chain combines TRBV6-6 with TRBJ1-2, with TRBD1 matching 8 bases. Germline loops: CDR1 MNHNY, CDR2 SVGAGI (reference sequence). The length of the CDR3 is 16 residues. The ends lost 6 bases at V and 7 bases at J; junction bases unmatched: 16. CDR3 region: CASSPGHGQGTSGYTF. The CDR3 region has the DNA TGTGCCAGCAGCCCCGGGCACGGACAGGGTACTAGTGGCTACACCTTC.

The chain employs TRBV30 and TRBJ2-3; D gene ambiguous. V was shortened by 2 bases and J by 4 bases, with 7 bases between the two germline ends. Germline CDR1 is GTSNPN and CDR2 is SVGIG (reference sequence). The CDR3 has 12 residues. In DNA, the CDR3 is TGTGCCTGGAGTCCTAGATCAGATACGCAGTATTTT. Translating gives CAWSPRSDTQYF. Complete variable domain (other parts from reference TRBV30 and TRBJ2-3): SQTIHQWPATLVQPVGSPLSLECTVEGTSNPNLYWYRQAAGRGLQLLFYSVGIGQISSEVPQNLSASRPQDRQFILSSKKLLLSDSGFYLCAWSPRSDTQYFGPGTRLTVL.

This sequence joins TRBV12-3 or TRBV12-4 and TRBJ2-1; 12 bases line up with TRBD2. Losses at the gene ends were 8 bases for V and 4 bases for J; bases not matched to a gene: 6. The CDR3 sequence is 15 residues long. The CDR3 loop reads CASGGLAGGYNEQFF. The DNA of the CDR3 is TGTGCCAGCGGGGGCCTAGCGGGGGGGTACAATGAGCAGTTCTTC.

The V gene is TRBV7-3, the J gene TRBJ1-1; tentative D call: TRBD1 (6 bases). This CDR3 contains 13 residues. Germline V gene data show CDR1 as SGHTA and CDR2 as FQGTGA. V was shortened by 3 bases and J by 4 bases, with 9 bases between the two germline ends. The CDR3 sequence is CASSFGGSTEAFF. As DNA, the CDR3 is TGTGCCAGCAGCTTCGGGGGCTCCACTGAAGCTTTCTTT. Full variable domain (remainder filled in from reference TRBV7-3 and TRBJ1-1): GAGVSQTPSNKVTEKGKYVELRCDPISGHTALYWYRQSLGQGPEFLIYFQGTGAADDSGLPNDRFFAVRPEGSVSTLKIQRTERGDSAVYLCASSFGGSTEAFFGQGTRLTVV.